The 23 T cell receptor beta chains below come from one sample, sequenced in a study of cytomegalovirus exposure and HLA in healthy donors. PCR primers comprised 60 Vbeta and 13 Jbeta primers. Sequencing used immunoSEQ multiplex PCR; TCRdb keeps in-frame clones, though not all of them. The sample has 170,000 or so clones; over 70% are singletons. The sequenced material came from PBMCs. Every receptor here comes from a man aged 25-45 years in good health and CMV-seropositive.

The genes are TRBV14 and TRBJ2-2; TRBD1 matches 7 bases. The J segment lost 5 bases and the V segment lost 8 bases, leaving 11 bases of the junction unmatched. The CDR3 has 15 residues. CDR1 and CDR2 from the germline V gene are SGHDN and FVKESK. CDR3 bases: TGTGCCAGCGGGGAACAGGGGATATCGACCGGGGAGCTGTTTTTT. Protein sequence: CASGEQGISTGELFF. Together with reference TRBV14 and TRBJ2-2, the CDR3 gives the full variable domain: EAGVTQFPSHSVIEKGQTVTLRCDPISGHDNLYWYRRVMGKEIKFLLHFVKESKQDESGMPNNRFLAERTGGTYSTLKVQPAELEDSGVYFCASGEQGISTGELFFGEGSRLTVL.

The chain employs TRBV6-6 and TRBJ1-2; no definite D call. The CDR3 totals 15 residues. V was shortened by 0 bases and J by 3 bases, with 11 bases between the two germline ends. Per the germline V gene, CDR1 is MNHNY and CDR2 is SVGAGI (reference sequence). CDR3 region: CASSYSEGYDYGYTF. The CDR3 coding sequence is TGTGCCAGCAGTTACTCGGAGGGATACGACTATGGCTACACCTTC.

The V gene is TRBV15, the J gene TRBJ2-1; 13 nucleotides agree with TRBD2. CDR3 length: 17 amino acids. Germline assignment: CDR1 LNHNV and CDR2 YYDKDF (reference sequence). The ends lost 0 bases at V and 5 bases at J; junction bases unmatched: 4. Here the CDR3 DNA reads TGTGCCACCAGCAGAGACGGACTAGCGGGGGCCAACAATGAGCAGTTCTTC. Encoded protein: CATSRDGLAGANNEQFF.

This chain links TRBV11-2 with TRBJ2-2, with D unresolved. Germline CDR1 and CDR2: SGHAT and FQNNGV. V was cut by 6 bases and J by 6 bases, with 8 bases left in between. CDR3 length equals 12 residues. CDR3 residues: CASRLSPGELFF. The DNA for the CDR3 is TGTGCCAGCAGGCTTAGTCCCGGGGAGCTGTTTTTT.

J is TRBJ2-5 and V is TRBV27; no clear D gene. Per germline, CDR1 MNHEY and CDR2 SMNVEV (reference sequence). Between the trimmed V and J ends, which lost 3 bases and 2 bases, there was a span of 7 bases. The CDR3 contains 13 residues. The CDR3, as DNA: TGTGCCAGCAGTTTCCCCAGACAAGAGACCCAGTACTTC. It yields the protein CASSFPRQETQYF.

CDR3: CASSESRDKGGTNEKLFF. CDR3 nucleotides: TGTGCCAGCAGTGAATCCAGGGACAAAGGTGGAACTAATGAAAAACTGTTTTTT. The genes are TRBV25-1 and TRBJ1-4; a weak D match, TRBD1 (6 bases). Per the germline V gene, CDR1 is MGHDK and CDR2 is SYGVNS. V lost 1 base and J 1 base, leaving 16 bases between the germline ends. This CDR3 spans 18 amino acids.

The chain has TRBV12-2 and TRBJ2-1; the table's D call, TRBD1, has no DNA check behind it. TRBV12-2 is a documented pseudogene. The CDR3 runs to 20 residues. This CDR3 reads CASRLLLPTDQGRSYNEQFF. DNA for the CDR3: TGTGCAAGTCGCTTATTACTACCCACGGATCAGGGCCGCTCCTACAATGAGCAGTTCTTC.

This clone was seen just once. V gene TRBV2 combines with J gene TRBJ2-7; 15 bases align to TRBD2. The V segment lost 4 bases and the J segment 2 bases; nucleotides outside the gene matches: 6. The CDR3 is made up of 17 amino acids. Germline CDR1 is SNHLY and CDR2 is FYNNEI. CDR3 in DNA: TGTGCCAGCAGTGGAGATAGGACTAGCGGGGGGGCCTACGAGCAGTACTTC. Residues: CASSGDRTSGGAYEQYF. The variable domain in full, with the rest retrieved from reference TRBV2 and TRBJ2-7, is EPEVTQTPSHQVTQMGQEVILRCVPISNHLYFYWYRQILGQKVEFLVSFYNNEISEKSEIFDDQFSVERPDGSNFTLKIRSTKLEDSAMYFCASSGDRTSGGAYEQYFGPGTRLTVT.

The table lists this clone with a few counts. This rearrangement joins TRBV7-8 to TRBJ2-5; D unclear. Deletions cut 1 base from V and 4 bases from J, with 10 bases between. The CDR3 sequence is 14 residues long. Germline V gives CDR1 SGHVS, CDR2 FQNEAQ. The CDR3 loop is CASSLGSERETQYF. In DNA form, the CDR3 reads TGTGCCAGCAGCTTAGGGAGTGAGAGAGAGACCCAGTACTTC. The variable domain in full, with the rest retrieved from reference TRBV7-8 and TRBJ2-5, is GAGVSQSPRYKVAKRGQDVALRCDPISGHVSLFWYQQALGQGPEFLTYFQNEAQLDKSGLPSDRFFAERPEGSVSTLKIQRTQQEDSAVYLCASSLGSERETQYFGPGTRLLVL.

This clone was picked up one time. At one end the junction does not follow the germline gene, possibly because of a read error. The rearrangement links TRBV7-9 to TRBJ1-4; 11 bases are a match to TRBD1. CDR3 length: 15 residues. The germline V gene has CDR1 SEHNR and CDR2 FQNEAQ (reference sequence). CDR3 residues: CSSSLGDRGNEKLFF. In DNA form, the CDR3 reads TGTTCCAGCAGCTTAGGGGACAGGGGGAATGAAAAACTGTTTTTT.

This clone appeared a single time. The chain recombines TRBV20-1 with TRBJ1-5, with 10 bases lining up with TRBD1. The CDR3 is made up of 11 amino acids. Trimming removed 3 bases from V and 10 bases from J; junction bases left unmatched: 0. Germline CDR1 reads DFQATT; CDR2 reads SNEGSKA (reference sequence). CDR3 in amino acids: CSARTGGPQHF. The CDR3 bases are TGCAGTGCTAGGACAGGGGGCCCCCAGCATTTT.

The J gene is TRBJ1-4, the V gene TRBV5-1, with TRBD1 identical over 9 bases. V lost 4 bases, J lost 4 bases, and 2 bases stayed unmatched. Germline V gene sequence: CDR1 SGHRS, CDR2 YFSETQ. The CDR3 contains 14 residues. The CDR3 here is CASSPGQGNEKLFF. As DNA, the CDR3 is TGCGCCAGCAGCCCGGGACAGGGTAATGAAAAACTGTTTTTT.

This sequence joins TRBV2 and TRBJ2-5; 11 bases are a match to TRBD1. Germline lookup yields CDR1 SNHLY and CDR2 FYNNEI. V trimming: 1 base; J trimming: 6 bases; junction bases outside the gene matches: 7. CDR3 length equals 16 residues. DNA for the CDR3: TGTGCCAGCAGTGAAGTGGGGGGACAGGGGGAGAAGACCCAGTACTTC. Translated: CASSEVGGQGEKTQYF.

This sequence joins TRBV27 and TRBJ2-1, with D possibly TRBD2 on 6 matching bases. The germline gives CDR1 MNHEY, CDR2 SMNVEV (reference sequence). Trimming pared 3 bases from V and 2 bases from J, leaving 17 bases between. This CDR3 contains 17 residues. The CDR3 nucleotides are TGTGCCAGCAGTTTGGGGGGTGGGAGAATCACCTACAATGAGCAGTTCTTC. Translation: CASSLGGGRITYNEQFF.

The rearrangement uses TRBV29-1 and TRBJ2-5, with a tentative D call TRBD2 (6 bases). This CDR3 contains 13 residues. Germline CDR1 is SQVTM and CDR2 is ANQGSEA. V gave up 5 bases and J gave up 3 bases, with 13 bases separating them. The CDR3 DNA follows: TGCAGCGTTAGCGTGTTAGCGGAAGAGACCCAGTACTTC. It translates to CSVSVLAEETQYF.

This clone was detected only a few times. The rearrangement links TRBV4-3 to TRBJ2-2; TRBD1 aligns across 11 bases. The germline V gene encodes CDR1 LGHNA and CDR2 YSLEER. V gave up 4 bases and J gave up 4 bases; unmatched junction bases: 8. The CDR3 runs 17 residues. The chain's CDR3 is CASSPEGTGGVTGELFF. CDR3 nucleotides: TGCGCCAGCAGCCCAGAAGGGACAGGGGGAGTCACCGGGGAGCTGTTTTTT.

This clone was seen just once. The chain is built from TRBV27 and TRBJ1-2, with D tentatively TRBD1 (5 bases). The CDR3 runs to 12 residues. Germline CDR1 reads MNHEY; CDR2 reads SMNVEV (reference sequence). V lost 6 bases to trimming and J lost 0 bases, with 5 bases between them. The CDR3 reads CASRTANYGYTF. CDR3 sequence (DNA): TGTGCCAGCAGGACAGCTAACTATGGCTACACCTTC.

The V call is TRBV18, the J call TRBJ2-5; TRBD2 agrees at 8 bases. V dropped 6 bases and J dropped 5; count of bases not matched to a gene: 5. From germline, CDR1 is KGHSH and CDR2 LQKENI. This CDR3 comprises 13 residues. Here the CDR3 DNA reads TGTGCCAGCTCCCTCGGACTAGCTGAGACCCAGTACTTC. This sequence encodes CASSLGLAETQYF.

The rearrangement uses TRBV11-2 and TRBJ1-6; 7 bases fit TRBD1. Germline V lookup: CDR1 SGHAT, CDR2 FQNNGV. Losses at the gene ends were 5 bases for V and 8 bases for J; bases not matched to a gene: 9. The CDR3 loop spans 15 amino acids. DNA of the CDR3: TGTGCCAGCAGCACTCGGACAGGAGGGTATTCACCCCTCCACTTT. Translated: CASSTRTGGYSPLHF.

The CDR3 DNA reads as TGCGCCAGCAGCTTTGGGGGGACGAACACCGGGGAGCTGTTTTTT. Encoded protein: CASSFGGTNTGELFF. The chain is built from TRBV5-1 and TRBJ2-2; tentatively, D is TRBD2 (6 bases). Per germline, CDR1 SGHRS and CDR2 YFSETQ. The CDR3 is made up of 15 amino acids. Trimming stripped 2 bases from V and 0 bases from J, with 8 bases between.

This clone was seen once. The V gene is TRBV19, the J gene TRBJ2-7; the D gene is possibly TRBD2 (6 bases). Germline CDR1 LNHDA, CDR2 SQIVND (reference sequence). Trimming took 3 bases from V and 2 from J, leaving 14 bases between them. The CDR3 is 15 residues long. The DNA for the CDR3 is TGTGCCAGTAGTATTTCACTAGCAGCTACCTACGAGCAGTACTTC. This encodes CASSISLAATYEQYF.

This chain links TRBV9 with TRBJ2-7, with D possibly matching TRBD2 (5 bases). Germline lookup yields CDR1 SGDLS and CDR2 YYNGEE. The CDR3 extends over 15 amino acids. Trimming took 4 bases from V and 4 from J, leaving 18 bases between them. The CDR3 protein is CASSLFSAMTYEQYF. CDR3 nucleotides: TGTGCCAGCAGCCTATTTAGCGCCATGACATACGAGCAGTACTTC. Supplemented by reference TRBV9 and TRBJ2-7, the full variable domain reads DSGVTQTPKHLITATGQRVTLRCSPRSGDLSVYWYQQSLDQGLQFLIQYYNGEERAKGNILERFSAQQFPDLHSELNLSSLELGDSALYFCASSLFSAMTYEQYFGPGTRLTVT.

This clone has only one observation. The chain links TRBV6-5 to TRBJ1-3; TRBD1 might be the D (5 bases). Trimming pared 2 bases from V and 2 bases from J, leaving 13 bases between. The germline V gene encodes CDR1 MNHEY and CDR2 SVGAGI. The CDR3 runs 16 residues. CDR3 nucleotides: TGTGCCAGCAGTTACAGTGGGGCATCGGCTGGAAACACCATATATTTT. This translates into CASSYSGASAGNTIYF.